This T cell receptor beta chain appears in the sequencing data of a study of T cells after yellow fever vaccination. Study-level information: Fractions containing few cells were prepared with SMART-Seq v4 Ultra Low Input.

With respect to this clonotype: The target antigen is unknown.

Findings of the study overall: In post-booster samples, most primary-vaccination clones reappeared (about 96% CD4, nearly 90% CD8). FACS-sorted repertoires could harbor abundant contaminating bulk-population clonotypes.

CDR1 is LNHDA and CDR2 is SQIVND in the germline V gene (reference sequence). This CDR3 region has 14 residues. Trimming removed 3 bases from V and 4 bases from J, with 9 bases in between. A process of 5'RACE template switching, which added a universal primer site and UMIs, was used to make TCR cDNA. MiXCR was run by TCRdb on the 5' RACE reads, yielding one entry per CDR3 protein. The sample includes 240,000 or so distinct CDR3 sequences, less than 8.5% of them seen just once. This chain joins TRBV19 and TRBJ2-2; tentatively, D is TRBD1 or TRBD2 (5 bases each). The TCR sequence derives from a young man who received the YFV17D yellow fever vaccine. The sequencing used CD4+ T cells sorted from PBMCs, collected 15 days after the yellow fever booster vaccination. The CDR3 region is CASSIEGSTGELFF. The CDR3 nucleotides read TGTGCCAGTAGTATCGAGGGGAGCACCGGGGAGCTGTTTTTT.